These 25 T cell receptor beta chains were sequenced from one sample in a study of OX40 agonist ivuxolimab in advanced cancers. The library relied on the immunoSEQ multiplex PCR assay. This immuneACCESS table, as held by TCRdb, lists in-frame sequences with V and J called but not all clones. Of the missing ones, under half trace to an unresolved V gene in checked studies; the others have no known cause. The sample contains fewer than 30,000 clones, approximately 78% of them found a single time. The top ten constitute about 19% of the sample. The starting material was CD4+ or CD8+ T cells sorted from blood, obtained in a trial of the OX40 agonist ivuxolimab. These receptors were taken from an adult with an advanced solid tumor such as melanoma, head and neck, liver or kidney cancer.

The V gene is TRBV27, the J gene TRBJ1-5; D remains ambiguous. The CDR3 runs 14 residues. Trimming left V 3 bases short and J 7 bases short, with 13 bases between. The germline gives CDR1 MNHEY, CDR2 SMNVEV (reference sequence). CDR3 in amino acids: CASSFRGGGQPQHF. The CDR3 nucleotides are TGTGCCAGCAGTTTTAGAGGTGGAGGACAGCCCCAGCATTTT.

The chain employs TRBV6-5 and TRBJ1-5; tentatively, D is TRBD1 (6 bases). The V gene's germline CDR1 is MNHEY and CDR2 SVGAGI. The CDR3 consists of 15 residues. Trimming took off 0 bases at V and 3 bases at J, with 9 bases between the two ends. CDR3 amino acids: CASSYSGQSNQPQHF. Here the CDR3 DNA reads TGTGCCAGCAGTTACTCCGGACAGTCCAATCAGCCCCAGCATTTT.

The genes are TRBV28 and TRBJ1-2; tentatively, D is TRBD1 (6 bases). Trimming cost V 8 bases and J 3 bases, with 19 bases left between them. CDR1 MDHEN and CDR2 SYDVKM come from the germline V gene. CDR3 size: 15 residues. The CDR3 bases are TGTGCCAGCCGGCGTGTGGGGGGCTCAGACTATGGCTACACCTTC. This gives the protein CASRRVGGSDYGYTF.

This clone has a handful of counts. The V gene is TRBV27, the J gene TRBJ1-5; 10 positions agree with TRBD1. The CDR3 spans 15 residues. Germline CDR1 and CDR2: MNHEY and SMNVEV (reference sequence). The trim removed 5 bases at V and 6 bases at J, leaving 7 bases unmatched. The CDR3 DNA reads as TGTGCCAGCAGTCCGACCGGGACAGGGGCTCAGCCCCAGCATTTT. Translating it yields CASSPTGTGAQPQHF.

CDR3 bases: TGTGCCAGCAGCTTAGAAAAGAACACTGAAGCTTTCTTT. It is translated as CASSLEKNTEAFF. The chain employs TRBV7-6 and TRBJ1-1; D gene unclear. The length of the CDR3 is 13 residues. V was pared by 1 base and J by 1 base, with 4 bases between. The germline gives CDR1 SGHVS, CDR2 FNYEAQ.

The gene calls are TRBV9 and TRBJ2-1; unclear D gene. Germline CDR1 SGDLS, CDR2 YYNGEE. This CDR3 region has 12 residues. Trimming removed 3 bases from V and 5 bases from J, with 6 bases in between. In DNA form, the CDR3 reads TGTGCCAGCAGCGCCGGGCACAATGAGCAGTTCTTC. Protein: CASSAGHNEQFF.

The chain uses TRBV9 and TRBJ2-5, with 8 bases that match TRBD1. Germline trimming cut 0 bases from V and 5 bases from J; bases unmatched to any gene: 9. CDR1 SGDLS and CDR2 YYNGEE come from the germline V gene. The CDR3 extends over 16 amino acids. CDR3 sequence (DNA): TGTGCCAGCAGCGTAGCTGGGACAGGCCGCGGGGAGACCCAGTACTTC. Encoded protein: CASSVAGTGRGETQYF. Full variable domain (outside the CDR3, taken from reference TRBV9 and TRBJ2-5): DSGVTQTPKHLITATGQRVTLRCSPRSGDLSVYWYQQSLDQGLQFLIQYYNGEERAKGNILERFSAQQFPDLHSELNLSSLELGDSALYFCASSVAGTGRGETQYFGPGTRLLVL.

The chain employs TRBV2 and TRBJ2-7; 7 nucleotides align to TRBD2. CDR1 is SNHLY, CDR2 FYNNEI, per germline. V dropped 7 bases and J dropped 2; count of bases not matched to a gene: 8. This CDR3 has 14 amino acids. CDR3 in amino acids: CASTGRALPYEQYF. The CDR3, as DNA: TGTGCCAGCACAGGGAGGGCCCTTCCCTACGAGCAGTACTTC.

J is TRBJ2-7 and V is TRBV4-1; D gene unclear. V lost 3 bases to trimming and J lost 2 bases, with 8 bases between them. Germline values: CDR1 MGHRA, CDR2 YSYEKL. The CDR3 contains 13 residues. CDR3 bases: TGCGCCAGCAGCCACCGACTTGCCTACGAGCAGTACTTC. Its protein product is CASSHRLAYEQYF.

The chain has TRBV5-6 and TRBJ2-7, with D perhaps matching TRBD2 (5 bases). Germline lookup yields CDR1 SGHDT and CDR2 YYEEEE. With 4 bases removed from V and 5 bases from J, the gap between germline ends came to 13 bases. The CDR3 length is 13 residues. CDR3 sequence: CASSPGNGNEQYF. CDR3 in DNA: TGTGCCAGCAGCCCCGGAAACGGGAACGAGCAGTACTTC. The variable domain in full, completed from reference TRBV5-6 and TRBJ2-7, reads DAGVTQSPTHLIKTRGQQVTLRCSPKSGHDTVSWYQQALGQGPQFIFQYYEEEERQRGNFPDRFSGHQFPNYSSELNVNALLLGDSALYLCASSPGNGNEQYFGPGTRLTVT.

The V call is TRBV19, the J call TRBJ2-5; TRBD2 matches at 8 bases. Trimming took 10 bases from V and 5 from J; bases not matched to a gene: 6. The CDR3 length is 12 residues. Germline CDR1 is LNHDA and CDR2 is SQIVND (reference sequence). DNA for the CDR3: TGTGCCACCCGGGGGGGGCCGGAGACCCAGTACTTC. Translated: CATRGGPETQYF.

Judged by abundance, this clone is medium-sized. The J gene is TRBJ2-7, the V gene TRBV6-4, with 14 bases lining up with TRBD2. Germline-derived CDR1 and CDR2 are MRHNA and SNTAGT. This CDR3 spans 14 amino acids. Losses at the gene ends were 2 bases for V and 6 bases for J; bases not matched to a gene: 0. The DNA for the CDR3 is TGTGCCAGCAGTGACGGGACTAGCGGGAGCGAGCAGTACTTC. Translated: CASSDGTSGSEQYF.

The rearrangement joins TRBV5-1 to TRBJ2-5; 10 nucleotides match TRBD1. Germline V CDR1 and CDR2: SGHRS, YFSETQ. There are 15 residues in the CDR3. J gave up 5 bases and V 4 bases, and 8 bases lay outside the gene matches. CDR3 residues: CASSHRQGAQETQYF. CDR3 in DNA: TGCGCCAGCAGCCACAGACAGGGGGCACAGGAGACCCAGTACTTC.

This chain connects TRBV7-6 to TRBJ2-7, with TRBD2 matching over 8 bases. This CDR3 is 15 amino acids long. V trimming: 5 bases; J trimming: 2 bases; junction bases outside the gene matches: 8. Per the germline V gene, CDR1 is SGHVS and CDR2 is FNYEAQ. The CDR3 reads CASSPSAGGPYEQYF. The CDR3 DNA reads TGTGCCAGCAGCCCAAGCGCGGGAGGCCCCTACGAGCAGTACTTC.

The J gene is TRBJ1-2, the V gene TRBV7-2; 10 nucleotides agree with TRBD1. This CDR3 contains 14 residues. The germline gives CDR1 SGHTA, CDR2 FQGNSA. The ends lost 4 bases at V and 4 bases at J; junction bases unmatched: 3. CDR3 protein: CASSWGTGVYGYTF. For the CDR3, the DNA is TGTGCCAGCAGCTGGGGGACAGGGGTCTATGGCTACACCTTC.

V gene TRBV7-9 combines with J gene TRBJ1-2; unclear D gene. CDR3 size: 13 residues. Germline V lookup: CDR1 SEHNR, CDR2 FQNEAQ (reference sequence). Trimming took 3 bases from V and 1 from J, leaving 6 bases between them. As DNA, the CDR3 is TGTGCCAGCAGCTTTACAGATAACTATGGCTACACCTTC. Translated: CASSFTDNYGYTF.

The CDR3 sequence is CASSQEGGQINYGYTF. The CDR3 bases are TGCGCCAGCAGCCAAGAGGGGGGACAGATTAACTATGGCTACACCTTC. This chain uses TRBV4-1 with TRBJ1-2; 7 nucleotides match TRBD1. Germline V gene lookup returns CDR1 MGHRA and CDR2 YSYEKL. Trimming took 0 bases from V and 1 from J; bases not matched to a gene: 5. This CDR3 comprises 16 residues.

This chain uses TRBV7-9 with TRBJ2-3, with D possibly being TRBD1 (6 bases). The CDR3 contains 15 residues. CDR1 SEHNR and CDR2 FQNEAQ come from the germline V gene (reference sequence). V lost 5 bases, J lost 3 bases, and 15 bases lay in between. The DNA for the CDR3 is TGTGCCAGCAGCCGGACAGCCATATTTACAGATACGCAGTATTTT. Translation: CASSRTAIFTDTQYF. The full variable domain, completed using reference TRBV7-9 and TRBJ2-3, is DTGVSQNPRHKITKRGQNVTFRCDPISEHNRLYWYRQTLGQGPEFLTYFQNEAQLEKSRLLSDRFSAERPKGSFSTLEIQRTEQGDSAMYLCASSRTAIFTDTQYFGPGTRLTVL.

This rearrangement joins TRBV5-6 to TRBJ2-7, with no clear D. CDR1 and CDR2 from the germline V gene are SGHDT and YYEEEE. Trimming removed 0 bases at V and 2 bases at J, with 6 bases between. The CDR3 is 13 residues long. CDR3 in DNA: TGTGCCAGCAGCTTGGGGTCTGCCTACGAGCAGTACTTC. Translation gives CASSLGSAYEQYF.

The J gene is TRBJ1-4, the V gene TRBV4-1; D remains unclear. This CDR3 is 15 amino acids long. Germline V gives CDR1 MGHRA, CDR2 YSYEKL. V lost 2 bases, J lost 5 bases, and 12 bases lay in between. For the CDR3, the DNA is TGCGCCAGCAGCCAATCCCGGGGATCAAATGAAAAACTGTTTTTT. This encodes CASSQSRGSNEKLFF.

The chain links TRBV7-6 to TRBJ2-3; 8 nucleotides agree with TRBD2. Germline lookup yields CDR1 SGHVS and CDR2 FNYEAQ. The CDR3 has 18 amino acids. V was pared by 4 bases and J by 0 bases, with 12 bases of the junction left unmatched. CDR3 in DNA: TGTGCCAGCAGCTCGAAGGGGCGCGTAGCGGGGAGCACAGATACGCAGTATTTT. Translated: CASSSKGRVAGSTDTQYF.

The V call is TRBV7-6, the J call TRBJ2-1; D unclear. V shed 5 bases and J shed 9 bases, with 8 bases lying between them. This CDR3 is 11 amino acids long. CDR1 is SGHVS and CDR2 is FNYEAQ in the germline V gene. In DNA form, the CDR3 reads TGTGCCAGCAGCAAAGGCTCTGAGCAGTTCTTC. Protein product: CASSKGSEQFF.

This clone appeared once. The chain joins TRBV5-1 to TRBJ1-4; D may be TRBD1 (5 bases). This CDR3 has 12 residues. Germline V lookup: CDR1 SGHRS, CDR2 YFSETQ. Trimming left V 5 bases short and J 4 bases short, with 6 bases between. The DNA of the CDR3 is TGCGCCAGCAGTGACAGTAATGAAAAACTGTTTTTT. This encodes CASSDSNEKLFF.

The chain carries TRBV7-9 and TRBJ1-4; no clear D gene. CDR3 length: 14 amino acids. Germline assignment: CDR1 SEHNR and CDR2 FQNEAQ (reference sequence). Deletions cut 2 bases from V and 5 bases from J, with 9 bases between. The CDR3 reads CASSLLEGNEKLFF. CDR3 sequence (DNA): TGTGCCAGCAGCTTATTGGAGGGAAATGAAAAACTGTTTTTT.

A single count supports this clone. This chain joins TRBV6-1 and TRBJ1-6, with TRBD1 matching 12 bases. The trim removed 3 bases at V and 10 bases at J, leaving 4 bases unmatched. The V gene's germline CDR1 is MNHNS and CDR2 SASEGT. This CDR3 has 15 residues. Here the CDR3 DNA reads TGTGCCAGCAGTGAGTGGGACAGGGGGCCCTCACCCCTCCACTTT. Translated: CASSEWDRGPSPLHF.